The 9 T cell receptor beta chains listed next were all sequenced from one sample in a study of shared clonotypes between healthy human individuals. Sequencing used immunoSEQ multiplex PCR; TCRdb keeps in-frame clones, though not all of them. The sample has fewer than 600,000 clones, 75% to 85% seen once. Sample: PBMCs. Receptors were obtained from a woman aged 40 to 55 in good health. Some clones in this sample may be carry-over from other donors' samples.

This clone was recorded a few times. This chain connects TRBV7-9 to TRBJ2-1, with 16 nucleotides matching TRBD2. The CDR3 covers 16 residues. The J segment lost 9 bases and the V segment lost 5 bases, leaving 7 bases of the junction unmatched. Looked up from germline, CDR1 is SEHNR and CDR2 is FQNEAQ (reference sequence). The CDR3 reads CASSLPGLAGGGEQFF. The CDR3 bases are TGTGCCAGCAGCCTTCCGGGACTAGCGGGAGGGGGTGAGCAGTTCTTC.

V gene TRBV15 combines with J gene TRBJ2-7, with a tentative D call TRBD2 (6 bases). Germline CDR1 reads LNHNV; CDR2 reads YYDKDF (reference sequence). V was trimmed by 5 bases and J by 6 bases, leaving 14 bases between them. CDR3 length equals 13 residues. In DNA, the CDR3 is TGTGCCACCAGCCCTAACGGGAGACTCGAGCAGTACTTC. Translation: CATSPNGRLEQYF. The variable domain in full, with the rest retrieved from reference TRBV15 and TRBJ2-7, is DAMVIQNPRYQVTQFGKPVTLSCSQTLNHNVMYWYQQKSSQAPKLLFHYYDKDFNNEADTPDNFQSRRPNTSFCFLDIRSPGLGDTAMYLCATSPNGRLEQYFGPGTRLTVT.

The chain links TRBV6-4 to TRBJ2-2, with D maybe TRBD2 (5 bases). Per germline, CDR1 MRHNA and CDR2 SNTAGT. Trimming cost V 0 bases and J 3 bases, with 8 bases left between them. This CDR3 is 15 amino acids long. The CDR3 DNA reads TGTGCCAGCAGTGACTCCGAGGGCTACACCGGGGAGCTGTTTTTT. Translating it yields CASSDSEGYTGELFF.

The gene calls are TRBV6-5 and TRBJ2-6; unclear D gene. Germline CDR1 is MNHEY and CDR2 is SVGAGI. The length of the CDR3 is 14 residues. V shed 0 bases and J shed 4 bases, with 4 bases lying between them. Here the CDR3 reads CASSYSGGANVLTF. The CDR3 region has the DNA TGTGCCAGCAGTTACTCGGGAGGGGCCAACGTCCTGACTTTC.

The chain carries TRBV5-1 and TRBJ2-5; the D is unclear. The CDR3 consists of 15 residues. Per germline, CDR1 SGHRS and CDR2 YFSETQ. Trimming removed 0 bases at V and 0 bases at J, with 9 bases between. CDR3 nucleotides: TGCGCCAGCAGCTTGGGCAGGCGATACCAAGAGACCCAGTACTTC. It specifies CASSLGRRYQETQYF. The full variable domain, with the rest looked up from reference TRBV5-1 and TRBJ2-5, is KAGVTQTPRYLIKTRGQQVTLSCSPISGHRSVSWYQQTPGQGLQFLFEYFSETQRNKGNFPGRFSGRQFSNSRSEMNVSTLELGDSALYLCASSLGRRYQETQYFGPGTRLLVL.

With respect to this clone: One junction end does not reproduce the germline sequence, and a read error may be involved. CDR3 protein: CASSPGQGAYYGQYF. The DNA of the CDR3 is TGTGCCAGCAGCCCTGGACAGGGGGCTTACTACGGGCAGTACTTC. The V and J genes are TRBV11-2 and TRBJ2-7, with 11 bases matching TRBD1. CDR1 SGHAT and CDR2 FQNNGV come from the germline V gene. The CDR3 spans 15 residues.

V usage is TRBV7-2 and J usage is TRBJ2-1, with 9 nucleotides matching TRBD2. The germline gives CDR1 SGHTA, CDR2 FQGNSA. The CDR3 has 15 amino acids. The V and J ends lost 4 bases and 2 bases, in that order; junction bases with no gene match: 3. DNA for the CDR3: TGTGCCAGCAGCTCGGGCGGGAGGGCCTACAATGAGCAGTTCTTC. Amino acids: CASSSGGRAYNEQFF.

In this sample, this clone turned up once. The chain recombines TRBV11-2 with TRBJ2-7, with 8 bases lining up with TRBD2. This CDR3 is built from 15 residues. Germline-derived CDR1 and CDR2 are SGHAT and FQNNGV. With V trimmed by 7 bases and J by 3 bases, 11 bases remained unmatched. This CDR3 reads CASTQTAGEFYEQYF. CDR3 DNA sequence: TGTGCCAGCACCCAGACAGCGGGAGAGTTCTACGAGCAGTACTTC.

CDR3 region: CASGLAGPDTQYF. DNA for the CDR3: TGTGCCAGTGGACTAGCGGGTCCAGATACGCAGTATTTT. This chain connects TRBV19 to TRBJ2-3; 11 nucleotides line up with TRBD2. The germline CDR1 and CDR2 sequences are LNHDA and SQIVND (reference sequence). CDR3 length equals 13 residues. With V trimmed by 8 bases and J by 4 bases, 2 bases remained unmatched.